This TCR beta chain was identified in a study of blood T cell repertoires in COVID-19. About the study: PBMCs, B-cell-depleted T cells, or T cells provided the cDNA or gDNA that made up the material.

This clone was seen more than once but under ten times. Germline lookup yields CDR1 SGHTA and CDR2 FQGNSA. There are 15 residues in the CDR3. The trim removed 2 bases at V and 4 bases at J, leaving 6 bases unmatched. Per the study methods: Reference gene primers were amplified, and this amplification served to estimate nucleated cell counts. Repertoires were generated with immunoSEQ multiplex PCR, while TCRdb's copy carries only in-frame clones and drops some. V, J and clone size derive from that table, while D and trimming were established from the DNA sequence. This sample has 150,000 to 200,000 clones; around four fifths occur once, and the top ten carry about 4.8%.

The chain combines TRBV7-2 with TRBJ2-7; 9 bases fit TRBD2. Input material: peripheral blood. The sequence was obtained from a woman aged 25-40 years with acute or convalescent COVID-19. Written as DNA, the CDR3 is TGTGCCAGCAGCTTACCTAGCGGGGTGAGTTACGAGCAGTACTTC. This codes for CASSLPSGVSYEQYF.